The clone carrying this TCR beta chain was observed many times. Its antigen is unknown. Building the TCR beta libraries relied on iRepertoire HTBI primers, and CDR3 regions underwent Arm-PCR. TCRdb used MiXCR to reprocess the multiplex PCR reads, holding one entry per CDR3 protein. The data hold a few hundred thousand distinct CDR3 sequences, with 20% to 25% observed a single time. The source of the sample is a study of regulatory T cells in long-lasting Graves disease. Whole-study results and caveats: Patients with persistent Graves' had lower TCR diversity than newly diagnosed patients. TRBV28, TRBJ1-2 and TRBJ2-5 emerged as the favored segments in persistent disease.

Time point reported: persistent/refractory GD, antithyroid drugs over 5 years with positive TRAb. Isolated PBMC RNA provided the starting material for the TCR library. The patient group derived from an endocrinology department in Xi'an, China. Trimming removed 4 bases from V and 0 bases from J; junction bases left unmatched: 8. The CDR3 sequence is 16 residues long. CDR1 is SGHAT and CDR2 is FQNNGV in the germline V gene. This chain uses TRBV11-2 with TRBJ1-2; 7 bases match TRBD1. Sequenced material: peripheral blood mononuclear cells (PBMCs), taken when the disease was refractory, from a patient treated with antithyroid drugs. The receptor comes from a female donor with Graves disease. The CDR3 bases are TGTGCCAGCAGCTCCTTCGGGACAGTCTCTAACTATGGCTACACCTTC. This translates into CASSSFGTVSNYGYTF. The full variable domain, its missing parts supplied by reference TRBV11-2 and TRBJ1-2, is EAGVAQSPRYKIIEKRQSVAFWCNPISGHATLYWYQQILGQGPKLLIQFQNNGVVDDSQLPKDRFSAERLKGVDSTLKIQPAKLEDSAVYLCASSSFGTVSNYGYTFGSGTRLTVV.